A selection of T cell receptor beta chains follows, all from one sample in a study of a mutant IDH1 vaccine in newly diagnosed glioma. TCRdb keeps only in-frame clones here, not all; method: immunoSEQ multiplex PCR. The sample has 75,000 to 100,000 clones, approximately 80% seen once. The sample here was PBMCs, taken from a glioma patient treated with radiotherapy, temozolomide or both. All receptors come from a middle-aged man with glioma. Some clones in this sample may be carry-over from other donors' samples. Each CDR3 is given with its conserved first and last residue. A D gene is named only where the DNA matches it firmly. Not every row has a clone size; where given, it reads once, few, many or a size class.

v_call: TRBV6-4
j_call: TRBJ1-2
cdr3_length: 12
d_call: -
clone_size: -
cdr3_nt: TGTGCCAGCAGAGGAGGGATGGCTGGCTACACCTTC
cdr3_aa: CASRGGMAGYTF

v_call: TRBV2
j_call: TRBJ1-1
cdr3_length: 14
d_call: -
clone_size: -
cdr3_nt: TGTGCCAGCAGGGCCGCGAGGGTGAACACTGAAGCTTTCTTT
cdr3_aa: CASRAARVNTEAFF

v_call: TRBV5-4
j_call: TRBJ2-2
cdr3_length: 13
d_call: -
clone_size: -
cdr3_nt: TGTGCCAGCAGCCGAGACCCGAACGGGGAGCTGTTTTTT
cdr3_aa: CASSRDPNGELFF

v_call: TRBV19
j_call: TRBJ1-5
cdr3_length: 15
d_call: -
clone_size: -
cdr3_nt: TGTGCCAGTAGTCCTTTACCCTTTGGGAATCAGCCCCAGCATTTT
cdr3_aa: CASSPLPFGNQPQHF

v_call: TRBV4-1
j_call: TRBJ2-5
cdr3_length: 13
d_call: -
clone_size: -
cdr3_nt: TGCGCCAGCAGCCAAGTAGCACAAGAGACCCAGTACTTC
cdr3_aa: CASSQVAQETQYF

v_call: TRBV9
j_call: TRBJ2-5
cdr3_length: 16
d_call: -
clone_size: -
cdr3_nt: TGTGCCAGCAGCGCTTACAACAGGGTGCTCGAGGAGACCCAGTACTTC
cdr3_aa: CASSAYNRVLEETQYF

v_call: TRBV19
j_call: TRBJ1-1
cdr3_length: 13
d_call: -
clone_size: -
cdr3_nt: TGTGCCAGTAGTAAATCCATGAACACTGAAGCTTTCTTT
cdr3_aa: CASSKSMNTEAFF

v_call: TRBV9
j_call: TRBJ1-2
cdr3_length: 13
d_call: -
clone_size: -
cdr3_nt: TGTGCCAGCAGCGTAGAAAGTAACTATGGCTACACCTTC
cdr3_aa: CASSVESNYGYTF

v_call: TRBV4-1
j_call: TRBJ1-4
cdr3_length: 15
d_call: -
clone_size: -
cdr3_nt: TGCGCCAGCAGCCACCAATTTGTGTCGGCTGAAAAACTGTTTTTT
cdr3_aa: CASSHQFVSAEKLFF

v_call: TRBV2
j_call: TRBJ2-5
cdr3_length: 14
d_call: -
clone_size: -
cdr3_nt: TGTGCCAGCAGTAGAGGGCCTAGCAGAGAGACCCAGTACTTC
cdr3_aa: CASSRGPSRETQYF

v_call: TRBV29-1
j_call: TRBJ2-6
cdr3_length: 15
d_call: -
clone_size: -
cdr3_nt: TGCAGCCCCCGAGTGGGGGTCTCCGGGGCCAACGTCCTGACTTTC
cdr3_aa: CSPRVGVSGANVLTF

v_call: TRBV7-2
j_call: TRBJ1-3
cdr3_length: 17
d_call: -
clone_size: -
cdr3_nt: TGTGCCAGCAGCTTAGTGGGCGGATCCTCGTATGGAAACACCATATATTTT
cdr3_aa: CASSLVGGSSYGNTIYF

v_call: TRBV5-1
j_call: TRBJ2-1
cdr3_length: 15
d_call: TRBD2
clone_size: once
cdr3_nt: TGCGCCAGCAAGATACTAGCGGGGGAAGGGAATGAGCAGTTCTTC
cdr3_aa: CASKILAGEGNEQFF

v_call: TRBV7-2
j_call: TRBJ2-5
cdr3_length: 12
d_call: -
clone_size: -
cdr3_nt: TGTGCCAGCAGCCTAGGGTGGGAGACCCAGTACTTC
cdr3_aa: CASSLGWETQYF

v_call: TRBV5-1
j_call: TRBJ2-1
cdr3_length: 13
d_call: -
clone_size: -
cdr3_nt: TGCGCCAGCAGCGGCGGGGGCCGGAGTGAGCAGTTCTTC
cdr3_aa: CASSGGGRSEQFF

v_call: TRBV18
j_call: TRBJ2-5
cdr3_length: 13
d_call: -
clone_size: -
cdr3_nt: TGTGCCAGCTCACTCCTGGAGATGGAGACCCAGTACTTC
cdr3_aa: CASSLLEMETQYF

v_call: TRBV2
j_call: TRBJ1-4
cdr3_length: 15
d_call: -
clone_size: few
cdr3_nt: TGTGCCAGCAGTGTTTTGGGGGCGCGAAATGAAAAACTGTTTTTT
cdr3_aa: CASSVLGARNEKLFF

v_call: TRBV29-1
j_call: TRBJ2-3
cdr3_length: 13
d_call: TRBD2
clone_size: -
cdr3_nt: TGCAGCGTCGCGGGAGGCACTGAGGATACGCAGTATTTT
cdr3_aa: CSVAGGTEDTQYF

v_call: TRBV9
j_call: TRBJ1-3
cdr3_length: 15
d_call: -
clone_size: -
cdr3_nt: TGTGCCAGCAGCGTAGGAGGCGGCTTTGGAAACACCATATATTTT
cdr3_aa: CASSVGGGFGNTIYF

v_call: TRBV6-5
j_call: TRBJ1-6
cdr3_length: 16
d_call: TRBD1
clone_size: -
cdr3_nt: TGTGCCAGCAGTTACTCCGGGCAGGGGGAAACTTCACCCCTCCACTTT
cdr3_aa: CASSYSGQGETSPLHF

v_call: TRBV10-3
j_call: TRBJ2-5
cdr3_length: 13
d_call: -
clone_size: once
cdr3_nt: TGTGCCATCAGGGGGGTAGCCGGGGAGACCCAGTACTTC
cdr3_aa: CAIRGVAGETQYF

v_call: TRBV25-1
j_call: TRBJ2-7
cdr3_length: 12
d_call: -
clone_size: -
cdr3_nt: TGTGCCAGCAGTGCAACAGGGCTCGAGCAGTACTTC
cdr3_aa: CASSATGLEQYF

v_call: TRBV18
j_call: TRBJ2-7
cdr3_length: 16
d_call: TRBD2
clone_size: once
cdr3_nt: TGTGCCAGCTCACCAGTACCCGGGGGGGCGGCGTACGAGCAGTACTTC
cdr3_aa: CASSPVPGGAAYEQYF

v_call: TRBV6-6
j_call: TRBJ1-6
cdr3_length: 16
d_call: TRBD1
clone_size: -
cdr3_nt: TGTGCCAGCAGTTACCCTCCCGGGACAGGCAATTCACCCCTCCACTTT
cdr3_aa: CASSYPPGTGNSPLHF

v_call: TRBV2
j_call: TRBJ1-5
cdr3_length: 14
d_call: -
clone_size: few
cdr3_nt: TGTGCCAGCAGTTCTACAGGGTCCAATCAGCCCCAGCATTTT
cdr3_aa: CASSSTGSNQPQHF

v_call: TRBV11-2
j_call: TRBJ1-2
cdr3_length: 14
d_call: -
clone_size: -
cdr3_nt: TGTGCCAGCAGCTCTATCGGGGCAGGGGAGGGCTACACCTTC
cdr3_aa: CASSSIGAGEGYTF

v_call: TRBV5-1
j_call: TRBJ1-6
cdr3_length: 17
d_call: TRBD1
clone_size: once
cdr3_nt: TGCGCCAGCAGCTTCAGTGGGCCGGGACAGGTCAGCTCACCCCTCCACTTT
cdr3_aa: CASSFSGPGQVSSPLHF

v_call: TRBV20-1
j_call: TRBJ1-4
cdr3_length: 11
d_call: -
clone_size: -
cdr3_nt: TGCAGTGCTAGAAGGGGCGAAAAACTGTTTTTT
cdr3_aa: CSARRGEKLFF

v_call: TRBV7-8
j_call: TRBJ2-4
cdr3_length: 19
d_call: -
clone_size: -
cdr3_nt: TGTGCCAGCAGCTCTGCCCTGACAGGTCCGCGCTTAGCCAAAAACATTCAGTACTTC
cdr3_aa: CASSSALTGPRLAKNIQYF